This T cell receptor beta chain was identified in a study of T cell changes during pregnancy in multiple sclerosis. The protocol was immunoSEQ multiplex PCR, while the TCRdb copy is restricted to in-frame clones and leaves out a portion. The sample lists around 29,000 clones; around nine tenths were seen once. Trimming took off 6 bases at V and 3 bases at J, with 15 bases between the two ends. The CDR3 spans 16 residues. Germline lookup yields CDR1 SGHVS and CDR2 FQNEAQ. The chain employs TRBV7-8 and TRBJ1-6; the D is unclear. The receptor was isolated from a female donor with multiple sclerosis, enrolled in a pregnancy study. The specimen comprised CD4+ T cells from peripheral blood mononuclear cells, sampled in the first trimester of pregnancy. CDR3 DNA sequence: TGTGCCAGCAGTTCCGAGGGCTGGGGCTATAATTCACCCCTCCACTTT. This translates into CASSSEGWGYNSPLHF.